This T cell receptor (beta chain) was captured in a study of shared clonotypes between healthy human individuals. TCRdb's copy holds only in-frame clones and misses some; the assay was immunoSEQ multiplex PCR. The top ten clones hold 0.1% to 0.15% of a sample with 2 million to 2.5 million clones, approximately 95% of them seen once. The CDR3 is 12 amino acids. V was pared by 3 bases and J by 7 bases, with 9 bases between. Germline CDR1 MGHDK, CDR2 SYGVNS. The rearrangement links TRBV25-1 to TRBJ1-2; D gene ambiguous. The origin of this receptor is a man aged 18 to 30 in good health. Material: naive CD4+ T cells sorted from blood. The subset: CD45RA+ positively selected. CDR3 region: CASSDGGSGYTF. The DNA for the CDR3 is TGTGCCAGCAGTGATGGTGGGTCTGGCTACACCTTC.